The present T cell receptor (beta chain) was sequenced within a study of T-cell reconstitution after alpha-beta-depleted transplantation in children. Broader study findings: Expanded clones from the graft, numbering several hundred, reportedly supplied alpha-beta T cells about two months after transplant. T-cell numbers and diversity, one year after transplant, stemmed largely from T cells that were newly produced. Elevated TCRbeta diversity at day 60 was traced, in some patients, to surviving recipient T cells and thymic progenitors.

Preparation of the TCRbeta library was carried out with unique molecular identifiers. Each CDR3 protein gets one entry after TCRdb re-called the PCR reads with MiXCR. The table lists about 640,000 distinct CDR3 sequences, 13% of them singletons, with 2.2% in the top ten. As to this clonotype: No antigen is known for it.

The CDR3 totals 17 residues. V shed 3 bases, J shed 6 bases, and the junction held 12 bases outside the gene matches. Germline values: CDR1 LGHDT, CDR2 YNNKEL (reference sequence). The sequenced sample was PBMCs, mostly from graft donor cells, obtained 360 days after TCRalphabeta/CD19-depleted stem cell transplant. This TCR was recovered from a male patient between 5 and 17 years old who had a stem cell transplant for acute myeloid leukemia, so the T cells may come from the graft donor. V is TRBV3-1 and J is TRBJ2-3; 10 positions agree with TRBD2. The CDR3 sequence: CASSQSSIAGGGDTQYF. The DNA of the CDR3 is TGTGCCAGCAGCCAGAGTTCGATAGCGGGGGGTGGGGATACGCAGTATTTT.